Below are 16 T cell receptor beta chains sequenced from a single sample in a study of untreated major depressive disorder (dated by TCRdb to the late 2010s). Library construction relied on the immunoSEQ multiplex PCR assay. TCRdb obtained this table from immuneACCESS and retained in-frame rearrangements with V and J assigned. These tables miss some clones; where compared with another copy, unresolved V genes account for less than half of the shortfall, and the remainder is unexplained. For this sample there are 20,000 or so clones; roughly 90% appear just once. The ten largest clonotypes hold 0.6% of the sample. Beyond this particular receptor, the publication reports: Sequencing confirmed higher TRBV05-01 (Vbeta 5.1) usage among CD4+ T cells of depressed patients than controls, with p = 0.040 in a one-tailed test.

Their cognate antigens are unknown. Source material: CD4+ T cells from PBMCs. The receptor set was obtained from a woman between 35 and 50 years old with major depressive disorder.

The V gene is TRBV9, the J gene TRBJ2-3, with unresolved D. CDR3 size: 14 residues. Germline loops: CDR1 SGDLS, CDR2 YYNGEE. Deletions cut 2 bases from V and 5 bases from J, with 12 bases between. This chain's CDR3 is CASSVEGYIDTQYF. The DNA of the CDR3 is TGTGCCAGCAGCGTGGAAGGGTATATAGATACGCAGTATTTT.

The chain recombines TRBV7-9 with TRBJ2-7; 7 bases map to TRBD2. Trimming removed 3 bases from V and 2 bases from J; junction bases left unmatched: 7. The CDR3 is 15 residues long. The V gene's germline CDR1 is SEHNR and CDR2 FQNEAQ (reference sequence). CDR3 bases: TGTGCCAGCAGCTTTGGGGGGACTACCGCCTACGAGCAGTACTTC. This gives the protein CASSFGGTTAYEQYF. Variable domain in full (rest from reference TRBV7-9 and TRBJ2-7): DTGVSQNPRHKITKRGQNVTFRCDPISEHNRLYWYRQTLGQGPEFLTYFQNEAQLEKSRLLSDRFSAERPKGSFSTLEIQRTEQGDSAMYLCASSFGGTTAYEQYFGPGTRLTVT.

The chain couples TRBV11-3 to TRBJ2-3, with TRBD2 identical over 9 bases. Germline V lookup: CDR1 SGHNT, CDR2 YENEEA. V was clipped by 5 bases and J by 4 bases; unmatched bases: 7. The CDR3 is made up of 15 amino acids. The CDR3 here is CASSAERGAADTQYF. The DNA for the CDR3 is TGTGCCAGCAGCGCAGAGCGGGGGGCCGCAGATACGCAGTATTTT.

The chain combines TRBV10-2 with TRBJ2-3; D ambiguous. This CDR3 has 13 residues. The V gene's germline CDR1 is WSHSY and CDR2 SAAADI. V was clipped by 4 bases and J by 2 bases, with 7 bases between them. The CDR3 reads CASSVSYTDTQYF. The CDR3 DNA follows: TGCGCCAGCAGTGTCTCCTACACAGATACGCAGTATTTT.

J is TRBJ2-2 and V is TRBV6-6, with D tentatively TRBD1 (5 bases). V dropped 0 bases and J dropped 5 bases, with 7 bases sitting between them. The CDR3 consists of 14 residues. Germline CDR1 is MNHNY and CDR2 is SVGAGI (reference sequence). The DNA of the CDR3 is TGTGCCAGCAGTTACTCGAAGGGGACCGGGGAGCTGTTTTTT. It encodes CASSYSKGTGELFF.

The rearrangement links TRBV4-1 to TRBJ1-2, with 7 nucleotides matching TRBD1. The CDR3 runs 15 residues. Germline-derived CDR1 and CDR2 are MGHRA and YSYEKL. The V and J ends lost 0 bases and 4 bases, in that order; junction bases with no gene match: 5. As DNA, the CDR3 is TGCGCCAGCAGCCAAGATCCGGGACAGAGCTATGGCTACACCTTC. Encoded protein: CASSQDPGQSYGYTF.

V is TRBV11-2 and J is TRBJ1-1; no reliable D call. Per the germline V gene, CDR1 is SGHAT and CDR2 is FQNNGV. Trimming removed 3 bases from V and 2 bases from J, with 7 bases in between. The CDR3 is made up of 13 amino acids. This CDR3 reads CASSFSDNTEAFF. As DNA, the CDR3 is TGTGCCAGCAGCTTTTCGGACAACACTGAAGCTTTCTTT.

CDR3 loop: CASRADLGNTIYF. The CDR3 coding sequence is TGCGCCAGCAGGGCTGACCTGGGAAACACCATATATTTT. The chain has TRBV5-1 and TRBJ1-3; D remains ambiguous. This CDR3 is built from 13 residues. V gave up 5 bases and J gave up 4 bases, with 10 bases separating them. Germline V CDR1 and CDR2: SGHRS, YFSETQ. The variable domain in full, completed from reference TRBV5-1 and TRBJ1-3, reads KAGVTQTPRYLIKTRGQQVTLSCSPISGHRSVSWYQQTPGQGLQFLFEYFSETQRNKGNFPGRFSGRQFSNSRSEMNVSTLELGDSALYLCASRADLGNTIYFGEGSWLTVV.

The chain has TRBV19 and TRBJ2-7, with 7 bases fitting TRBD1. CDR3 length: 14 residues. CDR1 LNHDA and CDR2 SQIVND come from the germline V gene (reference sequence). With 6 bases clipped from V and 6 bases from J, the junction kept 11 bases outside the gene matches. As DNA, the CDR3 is TGTGCCAGTAGAAGGCGAGGGGGCACTACCGAGCAGTACTTC. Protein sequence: CASRRRGGTTEQYF.

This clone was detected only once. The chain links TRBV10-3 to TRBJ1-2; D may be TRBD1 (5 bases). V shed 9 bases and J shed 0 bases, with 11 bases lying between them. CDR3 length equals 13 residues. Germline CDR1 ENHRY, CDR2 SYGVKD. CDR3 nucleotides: TGTGCCATTACAGGCCCAGCTAACTATGGCTACACCTTC. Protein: CAITGPANYGYTF.

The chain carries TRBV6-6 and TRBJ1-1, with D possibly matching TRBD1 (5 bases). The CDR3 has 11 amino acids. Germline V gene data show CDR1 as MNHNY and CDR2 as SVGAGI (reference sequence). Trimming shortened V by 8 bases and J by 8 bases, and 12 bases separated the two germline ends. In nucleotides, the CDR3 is TGTGCCAGCCTGAGGGGCCCCGAAGCTTTCTTT. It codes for CASLRGPEAFF.

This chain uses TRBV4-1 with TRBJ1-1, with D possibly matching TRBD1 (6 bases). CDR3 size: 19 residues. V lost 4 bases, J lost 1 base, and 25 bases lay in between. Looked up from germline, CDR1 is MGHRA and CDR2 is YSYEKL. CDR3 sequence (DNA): TGCGCCAGCAGCCGGGTTAATGGCTTATATCAGGGACAGAACACTGAAGCTTTCTTT. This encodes CASSRVNGLYQGQNTEAFF.

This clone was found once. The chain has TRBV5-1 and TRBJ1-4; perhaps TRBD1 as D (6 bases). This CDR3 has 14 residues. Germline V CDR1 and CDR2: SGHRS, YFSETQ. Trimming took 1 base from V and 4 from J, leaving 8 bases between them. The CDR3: CASSLTGFNEKLFF. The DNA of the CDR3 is TGCGCCAGCAGCTTGACAGGGTTTAATGAAAAACTGTTTTTT.

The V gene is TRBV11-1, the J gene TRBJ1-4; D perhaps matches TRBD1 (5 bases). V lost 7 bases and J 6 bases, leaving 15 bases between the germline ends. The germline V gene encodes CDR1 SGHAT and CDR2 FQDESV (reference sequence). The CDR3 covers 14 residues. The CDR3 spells CASTPGRGDEKLFF. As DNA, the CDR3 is TGTGCCAGCACCCCGGGCCGGGGGGATGAAAAACTGTTTTTT.

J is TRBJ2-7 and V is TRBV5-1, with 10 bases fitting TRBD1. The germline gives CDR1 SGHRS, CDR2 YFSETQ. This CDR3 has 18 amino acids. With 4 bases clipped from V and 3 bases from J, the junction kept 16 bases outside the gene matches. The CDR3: CASSRGTGATTINYEQYF. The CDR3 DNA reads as TGCGCCAGCAGCCGAGGGACAGGGGCCACTACTATAAACTACGAGCAGTACTTC. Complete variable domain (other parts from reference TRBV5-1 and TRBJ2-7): KAGVTQTPRYLIKTRGQQVTLSCSPISGHRSVSWYQQTPGQGLQFLFEYFSETQRNKGNFPGRFSGRQFSNSRSEMNVSTLELGDSALYLCASSRGTGATTINYEQYFGPGTRLTVT.

In nucleotides, the CDR3 is TGTGCCTGGAGTGTCGGGCATAAACAGCCCCAGCATTTT. It encodes CAWSVGHKQPQHF. The V and J genes are TRBV30 and TRBJ1-5; D remains unclear. The germline gives CDR1 GTSNPN, CDR2 SVGIG (reference sequence). The CDR3 loop spans 13 amino acids. The V gene lost 0 bases and the J gene lost 7 bases, with 10 bases spanning the gap.